This TCR beta chain was retrieved from a study of blood T cell repertoires in COVID-19. Some clones are missing from TCRdb's copy, which holds only in-frame ones; the method was immunoSEQ multiplex PCR. This table has under 200,000 clones, roughly 80% appearing once. The germline gives CDR1 SGHAT, CDR2 FQNNGV. This CDR3 has 15 residues. Deletions cut 1 base from V and 3 bases from J, with 10 bases between. The sample was peripheral blood. The receptor's source is a man in his sixties with acute or convalescent COVID-19. J is TRBJ2-4 and V is TRBV11-2; D is perhaps TRBD2 (5 bases). The CDR3 here is CASSLGRGSKNIQYF. DNA for the CDR3: TGTGCCAGCAGCTTAGGCCGGGGAAGCAAAAACATTCAGTACTTC.